This is a list of T cell receptor beta chains from one sample in a study of control samples from healthy donors and cancer patients. The table came from immunoSEQ multiplex PCR; TCRdb's copy has only in-frame clones and leaves some out. The sample holds about 100,000 clones; more than 85% are singletons and the top ten take 18%. The sequencing input was blood. These receptors came from a woman aged 50 to 60 in good health. Each CDR3 is given with its conserved first and last residue. Each record gives: CDR3 DNA, CDR3 protein, J gene, D gene, clone size, V gene. A D gene is named only where the DNA matches it firmly. Clone size, where shown, is once, few, many, or a class for clones that have expanded.

cdr3_nt: TGTGCCAGCAGCTCCCTCCTTTGGTTAGGGGAGCAGTTCTTC
cdr3_aa: CASSSLLWLGEQFF
j_call: TRBJ2-1
d_call: -
clone_size: -
v_call: TRBV5-6

cdr3_nt: TGTGCCACGGGAGCATATGAGCAGTTCTTC
cdr3_aa: CATGAYEQFF
j_call: TRBJ2-1
d_call: -
clone_size: -
v_call: TRBV15

cdr3_nt: TGTGCCAGCAGCTCAGTGGGTGAAGCTTTCTTT
cdr3_aa: CASSSVGEAFF
j_call: TRBJ1-1
d_call: -
clone_size: -
v_call: TRBV13

cdr3_nt: TGCGCCAGCAGCTTGATACAGGGAGGGAACTATGGCTACACCTTC
cdr3_aa: CASSLIQGGNYGYTF
j_call: TRBJ1-2
d_call: -
clone_size: -
v_call: TRBV5-1

cdr3_nt: TGTGCCAGCAGCTGGAACCCCGCTACAAGACAGGGGGTGGCCAAAAACATTCAGTACTTC
cdr3_aa: CASSWNPATRQGVAKNIQYF
j_call: TRBJ2-4
d_call: TRBD1
clone_size: once
v_call: TRBV7-3

cdr3_nt: TGTGCCAGTAATTCGGCAGGACACTCTGGGGCCAACGTCCTGACTTTC
cdr3_aa: CASNSAGHSGANVLTF
j_call: TRBJ2-6
d_call: -
clone_size: -
v_call: TRBV19

cdr3_nt: TGTGCCTGGAGTGGAGGACGCACAGATACGCAGTATTTT
cdr3_aa: CAWSGGRTDTQYF
j_call: TRBJ2-3
d_call: -
clone_size: -
v_call: TRBV30

cdr3_nt: TGTGCCAGCAGCTTCCCCGGGGGCTACGAGCAGTACTTC
cdr3_aa: CASSFPGGYEQYF
j_call: TRBJ2-7
d_call: -
clone_size: -
v_call: TRBV5-6

cdr3_nt: TGCGCCAGCAGCCTGATGGGCGCTAGAAGTAACACTGAAGCTTTCTTT
cdr3_aa: CASSLMGARSNTEAFF
j_call: TRBJ1-1
d_call: -
clone_size: -
v_call: TRBV5-1

cdr3_nt: TGTGCCAGCAGTTTGGGTACCGGGGAGCTGTTTTTT
cdr3_aa: CASSLGTGELFF
j_call: TRBJ2-2
d_call: -
clone_size: -
v_call: TRBV12-3/TRBV12-4

cdr3_nt: TGTGCCAGCAGTTCCGCAGCGGGATGGGGCAATGAGCAGTTCTTC
cdr3_aa: CASSSAAGWGNEQFF
j_call: TRBJ2-1
d_call: TRBD2
clone_size: -
v_call: TRBV6-5

cdr3_nt: TGTGCCAGCTCACCAGGGACAGAAGAGACCCAGTACTTC
cdr3_aa: CASSPGTEETQYF
j_call: TRBJ2-5
d_call: TRBD1
clone_size: few
v_call: TRBV18

cdr3_nt: TGCAGCGTTGCCCAGGTCCCGGGACGGGCAGATACGCAGTATTTT
cdr3_aa: CSVAQVPGRADTQYF
j_call: TRBJ2-3
d_call: -
clone_size: -
v_call: TRBV29-1

cdr3_nt: TGTGCCACCAGCACTGCGGAGACCCAGTACTTC
cdr3_aa: CATSTAETQYF
j_call: TRBJ2-5
d_call: -
clone_size: -
v_call: TRBV24-1

cdr3_nt: TGTGCCTGGACCCCTCATGAAAAACTGTTTTTT
cdr3_aa: CAWTPHEKLFF
j_call: TRBJ1-4
d_call: -
clone_size: -
v_call: TRBV30

cdr3_nt: TGCAGTGCTTTTAACAAGTATACGCAGTATTTT
cdr3_aa: CSAFNKYTQYF
j_call: TRBJ2-3
d_call: -
clone_size: -
v_call: TRBV20-1

cdr3_nt: TGTGCCAGCAGCCGGACCGAGGGGTTCAATCAGCCCCAGCATTTT
cdr3_aa: CASSRTEGFNQPQHF
j_call: TRBJ1-5
d_call: -
clone_size: few
v_call: TRBV3-1/TRBV3-2

cdr3_nt: TGTGCCAGCAGCTCCGGGGGAACGCCAAGCTACACCTTC
cdr3_aa: CASSSGGTPSYTF
j_call: TRBJ1-2
d_call: -
clone_size: once
v_call: TRBV12-3/TRBV12-4

cdr3_nt: TGTGCCAGCGCCCTGAGAACAGGGGTTAATCAGCCCCAGCATTTT
cdr3_aa: CASALRTGVNQPQHF
j_call: TRBJ1-5
d_call: TRBD1
clone_size: few
v_call: TRBV2

cdr3_nt: TGTGCCAGTAGTAAACCGACCAACTATGGCTACACCTTC
cdr3_aa: CASSKPTNYGYTF
j_call: TRBJ1-2
d_call: -
clone_size: -
v_call: TRBV19

cdr3_nt: TGTGCCAGCATTCAGCCCGAAGCCAAAAACATTCAGTACTTC
cdr3_aa: CASIQPEAKNIQYF
j_call: TRBJ2-4
d_call: -
clone_size: -
v_call: TRBV2

cdr3_nt: TGTGCCAGCAGTGGACAGAGGAACACTGAAGCTTTCTTT
cdr3_aa: CASSGQRNTEAFF
j_call: TRBJ1-1
d_call: -
clone_size: -
v_call: TRBV2

cdr3_nt: TGTGCCAGCAGCTTAGACAGGGGAAACACTGAAGCTTTCTTT
cdr3_aa: CASSLDRGNTEAFF
j_call: TRBJ1-1
d_call: TRBD1
clone_size: -
v_call: TRBV7-9

cdr3_nt: TGTGCCAGCAGTCCGACGGGCCGAGGACATTCACCCCTCCACTTT
cdr3_aa: CASSPTGRGHSPLHF
j_call: TRBJ1-6
d_call: -
clone_size: -
v_call: TRBV2

cdr3_nt: TGTGCCAGCAGCCCCCGTACGGGCAGGGCCGACAATGAGCAGTTCTTC
cdr3_aa: CASSPRTGRADNEQFF
j_call: TRBJ2-1
d_call: -
clone_size: -
v_call: TRBV7-9

cdr3_nt: TGTGCCAGCAGGACAGGGACCGGGGAGCTGTTTTTT
cdr3_aa: CASRTGTGELFF
j_call: TRBJ2-2
d_call: TRBD1
clone_size: -
v_call: TRBV6-5

cdr3_nt: TGCGCCAGCGGGCCGACAGCGAGCTCCTACAATGAGCAGTTCTTC
cdr3_aa: CASGPTASSYNEQFF
j_call: TRBJ2-1
d_call: -
clone_size: -
v_call: TRBV5-1

cdr3_nt: TGTGCCTGGAGCTCAGGGACTAAAACTGAAGCTTTCTTT
cdr3_aa: CAWSSGTKTEAFF
j_call: TRBJ1-1
d_call: -
clone_size: -
v_call: TRBV30

cdr3_nt: TGTGCCAGCAGTTTCGGGAGGCAGGGAAATCAGCCCCAGCATTTT
cdr3_aa: CASSFGRQGNQPQHF
j_call: TRBJ1-5
d_call: -
clone_size: few
v_call: TRBV27

cdr3_nt: TGTGCCAGCAGCTTCTCGGTTGGGGAGACCCAGTACTTC
cdr3_aa: CASSFSVGETQYF
j_call: TRBJ2-5
d_call: -
clone_size: -
v_call: TRBV11-3

cdr3_nt: TGTGCCAGCAGCCTTTTCTACGGAACAGATACGCAGTATTTT
cdr3_aa: CASSLFYGTDTQYF
j_call: TRBJ2-3
d_call: -
clone_size: -
v_call: TRBV5-6

cdr3_nt: TGTGCCAGCAGTGGCTTCCTAGGTGGGACAGGTCAAGAAAAACTGTTTTTT
cdr3_aa: CASSGFLGGTGQEKLFF
j_call: TRBJ1-4
d_call: TRBD1
clone_size: -
v_call: TRBV6-1

cdr3_nt: TGTGCCAGCAGCCAAGGCGACCAACAGGGGGCCTACTACAATGAGCAGTTCTTC
cdr3_aa: CASSQGDQQGAYYNEQFF
j_call: TRBJ2-1
d_call: TRBD1
clone_size: -
v_call: TRBV14

cdr3_nt: TGTGCCAGCTCACCCGGACAGCAAGAGACCCAGTACTTC
cdr3_aa: CASSPGQQETQYF
j_call: TRBJ2-5
d_call: -
clone_size: -
v_call: TRBV18

cdr3_nt: TGTGCCAACCCTCCCCGGGCCGGGGTTCAGGAGACCCAGTACTTC
cdr3_aa: CANPPRAGVQETQYF
j_call: TRBJ2-5
d_call: -
clone_size: once
v_call: TRBV21-1

cdr3_nt: TGCGCCAGCAGATTAGCCACGGGACAGGGCTACGAGCAGTACTTC
cdr3_aa: CASRLATGQGYEQYF
j_call: TRBJ2-7
d_call: TRBD1
clone_size: -
v_call: TRBV4-1

cdr3_nt: TGTGCCAGCAGCTTTAAGCGAGCCGGAAACAATGAGCAGTTCTTC
cdr3_aa: CASSFKRAGNNEQFF
j_call: TRBJ2-1
d_call: -
clone_size: once
v_call: TRBV11-2

cdr3_nt: TGTGCCAGCAGCCGGGGGGGAGGTGCTAATGAAAAACTGTTTTTT
cdr3_aa: CASSRGGGANEKLFF
j_call: TRBJ1-4
d_call: -
clone_size: -
v_call: TRBV5-6

cdr3_nt: TGTGCCAGCTGCGAAGTTTGGAGCTACGAGCAGTACTTC
cdr3_aa: CASCEVWSYEQYF
j_call: TRBJ2-7
d_call: -
clone_size: -
v_call: TRBV5-6

cdr3_nt: TGTGCCAGCAGCTTAGAGGCCCAGAAAGAGACCCAGTACTTC
cdr3_aa: CASSLEAQKETQYF
j_call: TRBJ2-5
d_call: -
clone_size: -
v_call: TRBV7-9

cdr3_nt: TGCGCCAGCAGCTCCACGGGACAGGGGGCCTCACCCCTCCACTTT
cdr3_aa: CASSSTGQGASPLHF
j_call: TRBJ1-6
d_call: TRBD1
clone_size: few
v_call: TRBV5-1

cdr3_nt: TGTGCCAGCCATAGCAATTGGGGTTACAATGAGCAGTTCTTC
cdr3_aa: CASHSNWGYNEQFF
j_call: TRBJ2-1
d_call: -
clone_size: -
v_call: TRBV25-1

cdr3_nt: TGTGCCAGCAGGACCCGAGGGAACAGGGGGGGACGTATGAACACTGAAGCTTTCTTT
cdr3_aa: CASRTRGNRGGRMNTEAFF
j_call: TRBJ1-1
d_call: TRBD1
clone_size: few
v_call: TRBV28

cdr3_nt: TGTGCCAGCAGTGAACAGGGGGATGGGTACAATGAGCAGTTCTTC
cdr3_aa: CASSEQGDGYNEQFF
j_call: TRBJ2-1
d_call: TRBD1
clone_size: -
v_call: TRBV6-1

cdr3_nt: TGCAGTGCTATGACAGATACGCAGTATTTT
cdr3_aa: CSAMTDTQYF
j_call: TRBJ2-3
d_call: -
clone_size: -
v_call: TRBV20-1

cdr3_nt: TGTGCCAGCAGCTTAGATATCGTGGAGACCCAGTACTTC
cdr3_aa: CASSLDIVETQYF
j_call: TRBJ2-5
d_call: -
clone_size: -
v_call: TRBV7-2

cdr3_nt: TGTGCCAGCTCACCAGGGTTAAATGAAAAACTGTTTTTT
cdr3_aa: CASSPGLNEKLFF
j_call: TRBJ1-4
d_call: -
clone_size: -
v_call: TRBV18

cdr3_nt: TGTGCCATCAGTGAGCCCGGGGTATCGGACAATGAGCAGTTCTTC
cdr3_aa: CAISEPGVSDNEQFF
j_call: TRBJ2-1
d_call: -
clone_size: -
v_call: TRBV10-3

cdr3_nt: TGTGCCAGCAGCGTAGACGCGGCTTTCTCTGGGGCCAACGTCCTGACTTTC
cdr3_aa: CASSVDAAFSGANVLTF
j_call: TRBJ2-6
d_call: -
clone_size: few
v_call: TRBV9

cdr3_nt: TGTGCCAGCAGCGTAGTCCCAGACGGGGGACTCCACTTT
cdr3_aa: CASSVVPDGGLHF
j_call: TRBJ1-6
d_call: -
clone_size: -
v_call: TRBV9

cdr3_nt: TGTGCCAGCAGCTGGTCGTTGGGGGTTGGCGATACGCAGTATTTT
cdr3_aa: CASSWSLGVGDTQYF
j_call: TRBJ2-3
d_call: -
clone_size: -
v_call: TRBV7-9

cdr3_nt: TGTGCCAGCAGCTTTTCAGGGGCGCGGACTGAAGCTTTCTTT
cdr3_aa: CASSFSGARTEAFF
j_call: TRBJ1-1
d_call: -
clone_size: -
v_call: TRBV7-8